The rows below give T cell receptor beta chains drawn from one sample of a study of blood T cell repertoires in COVID-19. Sequencing used immunoSEQ multiplex PCR; TCRdb keeps in-frame clones, though not all of them. The sample yields more than 60,000 clones, around nine tenths seen once. Material: peripheral blood. The source is an elderly woman with active or convalescent COVID-19. Both conserved end residues are part of each CDR3. D genes are given only for firm matches. Expanded clones get a size class; other rows say once, few or many, or leave the size out.

NA	TRBV12-5	TRBD2	TRBJ2-1	CASAKGSGGADNEQFF	TGTGCTAGTGCTAAGGGTAGCGGGGGGGCTGACAATGAGCAGTTCTTC
NA	TRBV11-2	TRBD1	TRBJ2-5	CASSLVGTGLETQYF	TGTGCCAGCAGCTTAGTAGGGACAGGGTTGGAGACCCAGTACTTC
NA	TRBV27	NA	TRBJ1-2	CASSFGTTREGYGYTF	TGTGCCAGCAGTTTTGGGACAACCCGGGAGGGCTATGGCTACACCTTC
once	TRBV14	NA	TRBJ2-7	CASSQSTWEQYF	TGTGCCAGCAGCCAGAGTACGTGGGAGCAGTACTTC
NA	TRBV24-1	NA	TRBJ2-7	CATSDASSYEQYF	TGTGCCACCAGTGACGCCAGCTCCTACGAGCAGTACTTC
NA	TRBV28	NA	TRBJ2-5	CASTEGQRETQYF	TGTGCCAGCACCGAGGGACAAAGGGAGACCCAGTACTTC
few	TRBV30	NA	TRBJ2-7	CAWSKGAYEQYF	TGTGCCTGGAGTAAAGGGGCTTACGAGCAGTACTTC
few	TRBV9	TRBD2	TRBJ2-1	CASSVVLAGGNEQFF	TGTGCCAGCAGCGTAGTTCTAGCGGGAGGCAATGAGCAGTTCTTC
NA	TRBV5-1	NA	TRBJ1-1	CASSLAPRFEAFF	TGCGCCAGCAGCTTGGCTCCGCGTTTTGAAGCTTTCTTT
NA	TRBV6-5	NA	TRBJ1-1	CATERRKTEAFF	TGTGCCACTGAAAGGCGGAAGACTGAAGCTTTCTTT
few	TRBV7-3	NA	TRBJ1-5	CASIHYRHF	TGTGCCAGCATCCACTACCGGCATTTT
once	TRBV7-2	NA	TRBJ2-4	CASSLVFSLTLAKNIQYF	TGTGCCAGCAGCTTGGTCTTTTCCCTGACACTAGCCAAAAACATTCAGTACTTC
NA	TRBV18	NA	TRBJ2-3	CASSPTGLGTQYF	TGTGCCAGCTCACCTACAGGGCTGGGTACGCAGTATTTT
NA	TRBV6-2/TRBV6-3	TRBD1	TRBJ2-3	CASSDTGGTDTQYF	TGTGCCAGCAGTGACACAGGGGGAACAGATACGCAGTATTTT
NA	TRBV28	NA	TRBJ2-7	CASTSLTGLVEQYF	TGTGCCAGCACCTCGCTAACAGGTTTGGTCGAGCAGTACTTC
NA	TRBV25-1	NA	TRBJ1-3	CASRRGGSGNTIYF	TGTGCCAGCAGGAGGGGGGGGAGTGGAAACACCATATATTTT
NA	TRBV6-2/TRBV6-3	TRBD1	TRBJ2-6	CASSYRRQGGSGANVLTF	TGTGCCAGCAGTTACCGCCGACAGGGTGGCTCTGGGGCCAACGTCCTGACTTTC
NA	TRBV11-2	TRBD1	TRBJ2-3	CASSLGTGADTQYF	TGTGCCAGCAGCTTAGGGACAGGGGCAGATACGCAGTATTTT
NA	TRBV7-9	NA	TRBJ2-2	CASSLPGLTNTGELFF	TGTGCCAGCAGCTTACCGGGACTTACCAACACCGGGGAGCTGTTTTTT
once	TRBV5-1	TRBD1	TRBJ2-3	CASSSQGPLTDTQYF	TGCGCCAGCAGCTCACAGGGGCCCCTCACAGATACGCAGTATTTT
once	TRBV30	NA	TRBJ2-3	CAWSVQGTDTQYF	TGTGCCTGGAGTGTACAGGGAACAGATACGCAGTATTTT
NA	TRBV7-2	TRBD2	TRBJ2-5	CASSSQRGGRETQYF	TGTGCCAGCAGCTCACAGCGGGGGGGGCGGGAGACCCAGTACTTC
NA	TRBV7-2	TRBD1	TRBJ2-2	CASRRPGQRLTGELFF	TGTGCCAGCAGACGCCCGGGACAGAGATTGACCGGGGAGCTGTTTTTT
NA	TRBV3-1/TRBV3-2	NA	TRBJ2-4	CASSQRGGAKNIQYF	TGTGCCAGCAGCCAAAGAGGAGGGGCCAAAAACATTCAGTACTTC
NA	TRBV18	TRBD2	TRBJ2-2	CATASGGNTGELFF	TGTGCCACCGCCAGCGGGGGAAACACCGGGGAGCTGTTTTTT
NA	TRBV9	NA	TRBJ2-1	CASSRGPEQFF	TGTGCCAGCAGCCGCGGGCCCGAGCAGTTCTTC
NA	TRBV2	TRBD2	TRBJ2-3	CASNREGLGDTQYF	TGTGCCAGCAACCGGGAGGGCCTTGGGGATACGCAGTATTTT
few	TRBV3-1/TRBV3-2	NA	TRBJ1-3	CASSPPTGSSGNTIYF	TGTGCCAGCAGCCCTCCAACAGGGAGCTCTGGAAACACCATATATTTT
NA	TRBV28	TRBD1	TRBJ1-2	CASSLTGGVAYSTF	TGTGCCAGCAGTCTCACAGGGGGCGTCGCCTATTCCACCTTC
NA	TRBV28	NA	TRBJ2-7	CASSSLSYEQYF	TGTGCCAGCAGTTCTCTCTCCTACGAGCAGTACTTC
NA	TRBV5-3	TRBD2	TRBJ2-7	CARSLAGGHFCEQYF	TGTGCCAGAAGCTTGGCGGGAGGCCACTTTTGCGAGCAGTACTTC
NA	TRBV2	NA	TRBJ1-2	CASSLTGARGYTF	TGTGCCAGCAGCCTGACAGGCGCTAGGGGCTACACCTTC
NA	TRBV5-4	TRBD2	TRBJ2-7	CASSPTSAPYEQYF	TGTGCCAGCAGCCCTACTAGCGCTCCCTACGAGCAGTACTTC
NA	TRBV6-5	TRBD2	TRBJ2-2	CASSYVLAGVTGELFF	TGTGCCAGCAGTTACGTTCTAGCGGGGGTCACCGGGGAGCTGTTTTTT
NA	TRBV28	TRBD2	TRBJ2-1	CASRLAGGRPNEQFF	TGTGCCAGCAGACTAGCGGGGGGGCGTCCGAATGAGCAGTTCTTC
NA	TRBV28	TRBD2	TRBJ2-7	CATHTGGLYEQYF	TGTGCCACCCACACGGGAGGGCTATACGAGCAGTACTTC
NA	TRBV27	TRBD2	TRBJ2-7	CATMTSGGYEQYF	TGTGCCACCATGACTAGCGGGGGTTACGAGCAGTACTTC
NA	TRBV24-1	TRBD2	TRBJ2-2	CATSDTGLAGVRTGELFF	TGTGCCACCAGTGATACCGGACTAGCGGGAGTACGAACCGGGGAGCTGTTTTTT
NA	TRBV6-6	TRBD1	TRBJ1-2	CASSLQGAYGYTF	TGTGCCAGCAGTCTACAGGGGGCCTATGGCTACACCTTC
NA	TRBV9	NA	TRBJ1-2	CASSVAVGLPGDYGYTF	TGTGCCAGCAGCGTAGCTGTTGGCTTGCCGGGAGACTATGGCTACACCTTC
NA	TRBV27	TRBD1	TRBJ2-7	CASGRTGGSYEQYF	TGTGCCAGCGGTCGTACAGGGGGCTCCTACGAGCAGTACTTC
NA	TRBV27	NA	TRBJ1-6	CASSRTVGLGNSPLHF	TGTGCCAGCAGTCGGACAGTGGGTTTAGGGAATTCACCCCTCCACTTT
NA	TRBV28	TRBD2	TRBJ2-7	CASSWGGDEQYF	TGTGCCAGCAGTTGGGGGGGGGACGAGCAGTACTTC
NA	TRBV3-1/TRBV3-2	NA	TRBJ2-5	CASSRQSGVETQYF	TGTGCCAGCAGCCGACAGTCGGGGGTGGAGACCCAGTACTTC
NA	TRBV18	NA	TRBJ2-7	CASSPTDYEQYF	TGTGCCAGCTCACCGACAGACTACGAGCAGTACTTC